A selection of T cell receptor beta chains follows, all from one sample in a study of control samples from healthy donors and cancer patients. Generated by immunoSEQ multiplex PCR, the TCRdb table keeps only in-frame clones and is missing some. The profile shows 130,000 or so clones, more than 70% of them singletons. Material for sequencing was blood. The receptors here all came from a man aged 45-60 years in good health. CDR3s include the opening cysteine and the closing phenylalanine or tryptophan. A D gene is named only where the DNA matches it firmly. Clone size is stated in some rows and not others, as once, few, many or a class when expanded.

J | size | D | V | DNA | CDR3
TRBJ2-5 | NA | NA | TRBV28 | TGTGCCAGCAGTTCCACGATTGAAGAGACCCAGTACTTC | CASSSTIEETQYF
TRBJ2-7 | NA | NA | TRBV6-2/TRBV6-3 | TGTGCCAGCAGTCGGGACTACGAGCAGTACTTC | CASSRDYEQYF
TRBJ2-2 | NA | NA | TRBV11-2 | TGTGCCAGCAGCTTAGATCGGGCCGGGGAGCTGTTTTTT | CASSLDRAGELFF
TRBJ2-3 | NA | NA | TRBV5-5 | TGTGCCAGCAGCTTGTTTTGGAGCGGAGATACGCAGTATTTT | CASSLFWSGDTQYF
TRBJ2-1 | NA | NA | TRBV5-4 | TGTGCCAGCAGCTTGGCCCCGGGACGGACCTACAATGAGCAGTTCTTC | CASSLAPGRTYNEQFF
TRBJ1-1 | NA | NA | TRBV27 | TGTGCCAGCAGTCTTGGAAACAGGGCGAACACTGAAGCTTTCTTT | CASSLGNRANTEAFF
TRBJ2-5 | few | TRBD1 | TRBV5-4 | TGTGCCAGCAGCTTGCCCGGGACAGCATCGGTGGGGACCCAGTACTTC | CASSLPGTASVGTQYF
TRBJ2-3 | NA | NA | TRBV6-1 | TGTGCCAGCAGTGATGTGCCGTATCGGGGTCCGGGGGACACAGATACGCAGTATTTT | CASSDVPYRGPGDTDTQYF
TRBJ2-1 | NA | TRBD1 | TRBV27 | TGTGCCAGCAGGGACAGGGGTTTAGAGCAGTTCTTC | CASRDRGLEQFF
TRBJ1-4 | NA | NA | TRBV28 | TGTGCCAGCAGTTTCTTCGAAAAACTGTTTTTT | CASSFFEKLFF
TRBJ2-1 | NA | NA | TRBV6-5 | TGTGCCAGCAGTTACGGGGGGCATGAGCAGTTCTTC | CASSYGGHEQFF
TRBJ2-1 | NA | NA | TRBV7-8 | TGTGCCAGCAGCTCCCTCCAGGCTGAGCAGTTCTTC | CASSSLQAEQFF
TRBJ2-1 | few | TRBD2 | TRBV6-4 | TGTGCCAGCAGTGACTCGAGTAGCGGGGAGTACAATGAGCAGTTCTTC | CASSDSSSGEYNEQFF
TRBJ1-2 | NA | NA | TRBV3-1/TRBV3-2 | TGTGCCAGCAGCCGAGAACCCCGGGCTGCTGACTATGGCTACACCTTC | CASSREPRAADYGYTF
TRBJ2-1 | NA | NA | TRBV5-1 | TGCGCCAGCAGCTTGGTTCGGTCCCACAATGAGCAGTTCTTC | CASSLVRSHNEQFF
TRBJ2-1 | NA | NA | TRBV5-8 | TGTGCCAGCAGCTTGGGACTTGAGCAGTTCTTC | CASSLGLEQFF
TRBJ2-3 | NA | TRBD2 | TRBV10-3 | TGTGCCATCAGTCTAGCGGGGGGCCCCTTTGGCGCAGATACGCAGTATTTT | CAISLAGGPFGADTQYF
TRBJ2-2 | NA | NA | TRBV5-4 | TGTGCCAGCAGCCTACAGGGGCGGGACGGGGAGCTGTTTTTT | CASSLQGRDGELFF
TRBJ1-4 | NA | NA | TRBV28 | TGTGCCAGCAGACTGGCAGAAAAACTGTTTTTT | CASRLAEKLFF
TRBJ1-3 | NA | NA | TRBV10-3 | TGTGCCATCAGCGCAACAAGGGACGGAGGAAACACCATATATTTT | CAISATRDGGNTIYF
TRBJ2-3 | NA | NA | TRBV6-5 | TGTGCCAGCAGGCCCCACAGGGACACAGATACGCAGTATTTT | CASRPHRDTDTQYF
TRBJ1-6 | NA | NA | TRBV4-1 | TGCGCCAGCAGCCAAGATAGGAGCAAGAACTCCTATAATTCACCCCTCCACTTT | CASSQDRSKNSYNSPLHF
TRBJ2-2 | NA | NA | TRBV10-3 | TGTGCCATCAAGGACCGACAGAACACCGGGGAGCTGTTTTTT | CAIKDRQNTGELFF
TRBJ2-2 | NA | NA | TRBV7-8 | TGTGCCAGCAGCGCTACGGGACTTCCGAACACCGGGGAGCTGTTTTTT | CASSATGLPNTGELFF
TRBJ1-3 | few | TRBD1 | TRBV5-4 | TGTGCCAGCAGCCGGGACAGCTCGTCTGGAAACACCATATATTTT | CASSRDSSSGNTIYF
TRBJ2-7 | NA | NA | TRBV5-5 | TGTGCCAGCAGCTTGAACGGGGCTGGGTACGAGCAGTACTTC | CASSLNGAGYEQYF
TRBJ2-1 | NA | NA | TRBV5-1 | TGCGCCAGCAGCTTGGCTACGGGAAGCAATGAGCAGTTCTTC | CASSLATGSNEQFF
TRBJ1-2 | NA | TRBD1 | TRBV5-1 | TGCGCCAGCAGCTCCCAGGGGGGGAGGACAGGTCAAGCATCAGGAGGTGGCTACACCTTC | CASSSQGGRTGQASGGGYTF
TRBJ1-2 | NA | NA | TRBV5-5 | TGTGCCAGCAGCGTGTTCCAGTCGGGGGGAGCTGGCTACACCTTC | CASSVFQSGGAGYTF